This T cell receptor beta chain was found in a study of cytomegalovirus exposure and HLA in healthy donors (TCRdb year 2017). For context, the study as a whole: In an earlier analysis of approximately 500 of the donors, about 260 Gb of sequence data and about 110 million unique TCR beta sequences from about 179 million T cells were reported. Four or five DR-DQ haplotypes were handled as single units for association and clustering because linkage in the cohort was strong. All discovery cohort repertoires had been generated on a single sequencing platform. The T cell repertoires of about 700 subjects were profiled by immunosequencing and related to cytomegalovirus serostatus. Donor age, sex, ethnicity and CMV serostatus were compiled together with the repertoire data. The genetic ancestry cluster associated with self-reported Caucasian donors included over 80% of the approximately 430 genotyped donors. Besides the first cohort of about 730 subjects, a separate validation cohort made up of over 95 different subjects was used. Approximately 300 gigabases of sequencing data and around 88 million unique TCR sequences made up an early release that covered nearly 650 HLA-typed donors. Rather than drawing on any new phenotypic data, the later analysis identified candidate immune exposures from TCR beta sequences and the way those sequences occurred across donors. The study combined high-throughput TCR immunosequencing, statistical association of individual TCRs with disease status, and machine learning to predict cytomegalovirus infection status. The number of typed donors differed by locus: roughly 620-630 for A, B, C, DRB1 and DQB1; 500 to 550 for DQA1; 606 for DPA1; and some 430 for DPB1. In a later analysis, previously published TCR beta repertoires from some 640 donors were re-analyzed and high-resolution HLA genotyping was added so that TCR occurrence patterns could be studied. Across approximately 400 genotyped donors of the cohort, an average of about 220,000 unique TCR beta nucleotide sequences per donor were sequenced, and around 19% of those sequences were non-productive. The study aimed to test whether signatures of past pathogen exposure could be identified by cataloging public T cell receptors. HLA typing covered class I and class II loci at four-digit resolution. A later genetic analysis took genome-wide SNP genotypes for about three fifths of the roughly 700 donors and used that subset as a discovery cohort. An earlier analysis of a few hundred of the donors applied high-throughput TCR beta sequencing to assess whether each TCR beta V gene segment acted as functional or pseudogenic.

Libraries were built with the immunoSEQ multiplex PCR assay. For the multiplex PCR, a mixture combining 60 forward primers for TCR Vbeta segments and 13 reverse primers for TCR Jbeta segments was used. A multiplex PCR assay on genomic DNA amplified the CDR3 region of rearranged TCR beta genes. Amplified TCR beta libraries were sequenced as 87-base-pair reads on the Illumina HiSeq System. The paper's processing steps were these. A later analysis counted some 74 million unique TCR beta chains across the 550 to 800 repertoires, and roughly 9.9 million of these chains were shared by at least two donors. To remove PCR and sequencing errors, raw reads were error-corrected and collapsed into unique sequences using a nearest-neighbor algorithm that merged closely related sequences. CDR3 sequences were aligned to IMGT reference sequences to assign V, D and J gene segments. For a sequence to be retained, at least a six-nucleotide match to both a V gene segment and a J gene segment was required. A rearrangement was called productive if the CDR3 had no stop codons and remained in frame with V and J, and every other rearrangement was called non-productive. Following IMGT convention, CDR3 was defined as the stretch from the second conserved V-encoded cysteine up to the conserved J-encoded phenylalanine. The earlier analysis of around 640 of the donors excluded sequences that lacked an unambiguous match to a single V gene segment. In an earlier analysis of around 590 of the donors, a V segment was called functional when productive rearrangements were above 56.7%, and segregating when the standard deviation between donors exceeded 5%. A statistical classification framework was developed to diagnose cytomegalovirus status using the catalog of TCR beta chain sequences. A later analysis assigned V and J genes by comparing TCR nucleotide sequences with IMGT/GENE-DB human TR gene sequences. The TCRdist pipeline was used in a later analysis to assign CDR3 sequences and most-parsimonious VDJ recombination scenarios. In a later analysis, every TCR beta chain was defined by the combination of its CDR3 amino acid sequence and its V-gene family, and reads without a unique V-gene family were dropped. A later analysis removed 500 to 650 highly shared, low-generation-probability nucleotide sequences to deal with suspected cross-contamination and a sequencing artifact. In a later analysis, a clonal expansion index was calculated for each public chain from normalized within-repertoire ranks of inferred template counts. In a later analysis, generation probabilities were computed using a VDJ recombination model fitted to out-of-frame rearrangements, and the results were checked against IGoR. In a later analysis, hypergeometric tests were used to score TCR-TCR, TCR-HLA and TCR-CMV co-occurrence, with a repertoire-size bias correction applied to TCR pairs. A later analysis estimated false discovery rates by permuting HLA or CMV assignments 20 times. In a later analysis, co-occurring TCRs were grouped using DBSCAN, with TCRdist sequence similarity added in when clustering inside HLA-allele-positive subsets. Co-occurrence clustering excluded repertoires with fewer than 30,000 or more than 120,000 public chains, plus five with anomalous nucleotide sharing. Drawn from immuneACCESS, this table holds only the in-frame rearrangements with V and J called that TCRdb kept. Clones are partly lost; checked studies trace under half to an unresolved V gene and leave the rest unexplained. D and trimming come from the DNA, and the V and J calls and clone size come from that table. In this sample the table shows around 180,000 clones, roughly 82% of which occur a single time. The ten biggest clones cover more than 0.4% of the sample.

For CDR1 and CDR2, the germline V gene (reference sequence) lists LNHNV and YYDKDF. V loses 3 bases of germline sequence and J loses 10 bases, and the interval between the two ends is 7 bases. Taken from cysteine to phenylalanine, the CDR3 has 12 residues. The entry retains the CDR3 DNA only, 36 bases that are in frame from base 1. With regard to this clone: Its antigen is still unknown. No much larger clonotype is one base removed from it; base qualities were not supplied.

The cohort comprised more than 550 healthy bone marrow donors. Cohort members were all nominally healthy when sampled, although unrecorded immune exposures were likely present. The donor was CMV seronegative and belonged to the group of 320 or so seronegative cohort members. A peripheral blood sample was provided by each donor, and peripheral blood mononuclear cells were used for TCR beta sequencing. Genomic DNA was extracted from the blood cell samples with the Qiagen DNeasy Blood Extraction Kit. General study outcomes and caveats: While some public TCRs were present in many individuals, most TCR sequences turned up only very rarely across donors. The 87-base-pair reads could not distinguish some IMGT-functional V segments, including TRBV6-2 and TRBV6-3, so those segments were excluded. An earlier analysis of some 590 of the donors showed that most TCR beta V segments appeared in productive rearrangements either about 87% or about 30% of the time, which broadly matched IMGT annotations. According to a later analysis, parvovirus B19, influenza, CMV and Epstein-Barr virus appeared linked to several top co-occurrence clusters. The classifier was reported to diagnose cytomegalovirus status with high specificity and sensitivity in both the original cohort and the validation cohort. Because counts were too low, about 18 rarely observed V segments, including chromosome 9 orphons, were excluded from the earlier analysis of 587 of the donors. Presence/absence analyses assumed roughly uniform sequencing depth across donors, an assumption that may not hold. In vitro tests confirmed that a few of the cytomegalovirus-associated TCR beta chains recognize cytomegalovirus antigens. In a later analysis, around 15,000 TCR beta sequences were associated with specific HLA alleles at a false discovery rate of 0.05. HLA typing was unavailable for some donors at each locus, so association tests used only the typed subset. Most CMV-associated TCR beta chains appeared to be HLA-restricted in a later analysis, and the HLA associations seemed to be driven largely by CMV exposure. In a later analysis, TCR association rates were found to vary across HLA loci, with the most associated TCRs seen for DRB1 alleles and the fewest for HLA-C alleles. According to a later genetic analysis, donors in an Asian-associated ancestry cluster had fewer N-insertions in productive TCRs than the roughly 670-donor mean. Immune exposure information for the cohort was limited to CMV serostatus. The study listed approximately 150 TCR beta chains as associated with cytomegalovirus. A cluster of highly shared sequence variants was judged likely to be a technical artifact of the sequencing pipeline. V-gene and J-gene trimming of TCR beta chains was associated with a missense DCLRE1C variant in a later genetic analysis, and the association was replicated in an independent cohort. The authors suggested that the approach could potentially be generalized to other disease states and immunological phenotypes. This cohort had only TCR beta chains sequenced, and the lack of alpha or paired-chain data limited which features could be detected. Linkage disequilibrium might explain the correlated functional status among segregating V segments, but an unknown experimental factor could not be excluded. When HLA alleles, especially DR and DQ, strongly co-occurred, TCR associations were difficult to assign to individual alleles. In a later analysis, HLA-associated TCR beta chains showed more clonal expansion and lower generation probabilities than non-associated chains that were equally common. A further reported finding was that TCR beta sequences accurately predicted the HLA-A and HLA-B alleles for most subjects in the first cohort.

The origin of this receptor is a woman aged 45-59 years in good health and CMV-seronegative. The material sequenced was PBMCs. The chain was built from TRBV15 and TRBJ1-6; TRBD1 is possibly the D segment (5 matching bases). The CDR3 amino acid sequence is: CATSRTESPLHF. The DNA sequence follows: TGTGCCACCAGCAGGACAGAGTCACCCCTCCACTTT. With the rest looked up from the reference TRBV15 and TRBJ1-6 genes rather than sequenced, the full variable domain is DAMVIQNPRYQVTQFGKPVTLSCSQTLNHNVMYWYQQKSSQAPKLLFHYYDKDFNNEADTPDNFQSRRPNTSFCFLDIRSPGLGDTAMYLCATSRTESPLHFGNGTRLTVT.